This TCR beta chain was found in a study of cytomegalovirus exposure and HLA in healthy donors. Study-level results: The study designated fewer than 200 TCR beta chains cytomegalovirus-associated. In an earlier analysis, about 87% or about 30%: the productive usage of most TCR beta V segments.

Primers: 60 Vbeta forward and 13 Jbeta reverse. The data were produced by immunoSEQ multiplex PCR, yet TCRdb's version contains in-frame clones alone and is incomplete. The sample holds 180,000 or so clones, under 9.5% seen once. The trim removed 8 bases at V and 1 base at J, leaving 4 bases unmatched. The CDR3 length is 13 residues. From germline, CDR1 is MRHNA and CDR2 SNTAGT. Details on this clone: The antigen is not known.

Sequenced input: PBMCs. The genes are TRBV6-4 and TRBJ1-1, with TRBD1 identical over 7 bases. The TCR was taken from a woman in her twenties or thirties in good health and CMV-seropositive. The CDR3 region has the DNA TGTGCCAGCGGATGGACAGGGAACACTGAAGCTTTCTTT. Residues: CASGWTGNTEAFF.